These 14 T cell receptor beta chains originate from one sample sequenced in a study of T cell changes during pregnancy in multiple sclerosis. Using immunoSEQ multiplex PCR, the repertoire was profiled, and TCRdb retains in-frame clones only, with some absent. The sample records fewer than 85,000 clones, less than 95% being singletons. Sequencing was performed on peripheral blood, taken in the third trimester of pregnancy. Every receptor here comes from a female donor with multiple sclerosis, enrolled in a pregnancy study.

The rearrangement links TRBV27 to TRBJ1-4, with a tentative D call TRBD1 (6 bases). CDR3 length: 15 amino acids. The V gene's germline CDR1 is MNHEY and CDR2 SMNVEV (reference sequence). Trimming removed 6 bases at V and 2 bases at J, with 13 bases between. CDR3 bases: TGTGCCAGCAGGCTGGCCGGACAGACTAATGAAAAACTGTTTTTT. Its protein product is CASRLAGQTNEKLFF.

The rearrangement uses TRBV13 and TRBJ2-7; D perhaps matches TRBD2 (5 bases). The germline gives CDR1 PRHDT, CDR2 FYEKMQ (reference sequence). The V gene lost 6 bases and the J gene lost 1 base, with 19 bases spanning the gap. The CDR3 is 16 residues long. CDR3 loop: CASRSRHERPSYEQYF. As DNA, the CDR3 is TGTGCCAGCAGAAGCAGGCACGAGCGGCCATCCTACGAGCAGTACTTC.

The rearrangement links TRBV6-5 to TRBJ2-3, with D possibly TRBD2 on 6 matching bases. Germline V lookup: CDR1 MNHEY, CDR2 SVGAGI. V was trimmed by 4 bases and J by 1 base, leaving 9 bases between them. The CDR3 covers 14 residues. CDR3 protein: CASSSTRGTDTQYF. The CDR3 DNA reads as TGTGCCAGCAGTTCGACTAGGGGCACAGATACGCAGTATTTT.

This rearrangement joins TRBV7-3 to TRBJ2-2, with D perhaps TRBD2 (6 bases). This CDR3 is 19 amino acids long. The V end was cut by 5 bases, the J end by 0 bases, with 22 bases between. CDR1 and CDR2 from the germline V gene are SGHTA and FQGTGA. The CDR3 spells CASSVAEDPTPANTGELFF. In nucleotides, the CDR3 is TGTGCCAGCAGCGTAGCGGAGGACCCGACCCCCGCGAACACCGGGGAGCTGTTTTTT.

The chain combines TRBV5-1 with TRBJ2-3; possibly TRBD1 for D (6 bases). The CDR3 covers 13 residues. CDR1 and CDR2 from the germline V gene are SGHRS and YFSETQ. V was cut by 5 bases and J by 6 bases, with 13 bases left in between. The CDR3 bases are TGCGCCAGCAGTTCACGTACAGGGGATACGCAGTATTTT. It codes for CASSSRTGDTQYF.

The genes are TRBV7-3 and TRBJ2-1, with D possibly matching TRBD1 (6 bases). V was pared by 5 bases and J by 5 bases, with 13 bases between. CDR3 length equals 14 residues. Germline V gives CDR1 SGHTA, CDR2 FQGTGA. The CDR3 sequence is CASSRHGGDNEQFF. Here the CDR3 DNA reads TGTGCCAGCAGCCGTCATGGGGGCGACAATGAGCAGTTCTTC.

The chain recombines TRBV5-1 with TRBJ2-7; 8 nucleotides match TRBD1. The CDR3 is 15 amino acids. Unmatched junction bases numbered 9, after V lost 7 bases and J lost 0 bases. Germline V lookup: CDR1 SGHRS, CDR2 YFSETQ. The DNA of the CDR3 is TGCGCCAGCGCTGACACGGGGACAGGCTCCTACGAGCAGTACTTC. Translated, it gives CASADTGTGSYEQYF.

This chain joins TRBV2 and TRBJ1-3; the D is unclear. Germline-derived CDR1 and CDR2 are SNHLY and FYNNEI. V lost 6 bases and J lost 1, with 7 bases in between. This CDR3 is built from 13 residues. The DNA of the CDR3 is TGTGCCAGCAGAAGGGAGTCTGGAAACACCATATATTTT. Protein: CASRRESGNTIYF.

The CDR3 is CASSKEGAFITGELFF. CDR3 DNA: TGTGCCAGCAGCAAAGAAGGGGCCTTCATCACCGGGGAGCTGTTTTTT. This chain uses TRBV21-1 with TRBJ2-2; whether TRBD1, the table's D call, matches the DNA was not checked. TRBV21-1 is a known pseudogene. The CDR3 has 16 amino acids.

The chain combines TRBV5-8 with TRBJ1-1; possibly TRBD1 for D (6 bases). Trimming cost V 2 bases and J 0 bases, with 17 bases left between them. Germline V gene data show CDR1 as SGHTS and CDR2 as YDEGEE. This CDR3 region has 17 residues. For the CDR3, the DNA is TGTGCCAGCAGCTTCAACCGGGACACTTTCATGAACACTGAAGCTTTCTTT. Residues: CASSFNRDTFMNTEAFF. Using reference TRBV5-8 and TRBJ1-1 for the parts outside the CDR3, the full variable domain is EAGVTQSPTHLIKTRGQQATLRCSPISGHTSVYWYQQALGLGLQFLLWYDEGEERNRGNFPPRFSGRQFPNYSSELNVNALELEDSALYLCASSFNRDTFMNTEAFFGQGTRLTVV.

The chain has TRBV19 and TRBJ2-5, with TRBD1 matching 8 bases. The length of the CDR3 is 14 residues. The V segment lost 3 bases and the J segment 4 bases; nucleotides outside the gene matches: 4. Germline V gene data show CDR1 as LNHDA and CDR2 as SQIVND (reference sequence). The CDR3 nucleotides read TGTGCCAGTAGTATTGCGGGGACAGGAGAGACCCAGTACTTC. Protein: CASSIAGTGETQYF.

This chain uses TRBV28 with TRBJ1-1; D is ambiguous. The CDR3 is made up of 14 amino acids. Germline values: CDR1 MDHEN, CDR2 SYDVKM. Trimming left V 0 bases short and J 7 bases short, with 12 bases between. CDR3 residues: CASSLWREAGEAFF. The DNA of the CDR3 is TGTGCCAGCAGTTTATGGAGGGAAGCTGGTGAAGCTTTCTTT.

V and J are TRBV6-1 and TRBJ2-7, with 8 bases lining up with TRBD2. J lost 4 bases, V lost 2 bases, and 10 bases had no gene match. CDR3 size: 16 residues. The germline V gene has CDR1 MNHNS and CDR2 SASEGT. CDR3 sequence (DNA): TGTGCCAGCAGTGAAATGTCGGGGGGGATCCCTTACGAGCAGTACTTC. Protein product: CASSEMSGGIPYEQYF.

This chain uses TRBV1 with TRBJ2-7; TRBD1 was called by the table and not checked on the DNA. TRBV1 is tagged as a pseudogene. The CDR3 has 16 amino acids. The CDR3 reads CTSSQDPRHSIYEQYF. The CDR3 DNA reads as TGCACCAGCAGCCAAGATCCGAGACACTCGATATACGAGCAGTACTTC.